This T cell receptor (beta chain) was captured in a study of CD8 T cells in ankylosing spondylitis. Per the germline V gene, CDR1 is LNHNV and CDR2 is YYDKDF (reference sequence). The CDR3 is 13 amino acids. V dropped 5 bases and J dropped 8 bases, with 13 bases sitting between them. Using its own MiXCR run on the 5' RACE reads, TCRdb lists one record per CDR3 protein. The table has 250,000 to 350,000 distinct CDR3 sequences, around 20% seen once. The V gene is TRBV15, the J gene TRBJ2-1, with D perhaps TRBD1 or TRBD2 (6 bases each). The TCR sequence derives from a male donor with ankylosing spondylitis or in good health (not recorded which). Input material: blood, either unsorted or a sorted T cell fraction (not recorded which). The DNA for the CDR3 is TGTGCCACCAGCGGGGGGCGCACCCATGAGCAGTTCTTC. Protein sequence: CATSGGRTHEQFF. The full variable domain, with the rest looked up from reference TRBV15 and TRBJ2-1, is DAMVIQNPRYQVTQFGKPVTLSCSQTLNHNVMYWYQQKSSQAPKLLFHYYDKDFNNEADTPDNFQSRRPNTSFCFLDIRSPGLGDTAMYLCATSGGRTHEQFFGPGTRLTVL.